Here is one T cell receptor (beta chain) with its context. The source of the sample is a study of shared clonotypes between healthy human individuals. The test was conducted at deep level. Here immunoSEQ multiplex PCR was the method, and the copy in TCRdb shows in-frame clones only, minus some. Of about 690,000 clones detected, 90% appear once; the ten largest clones hold 34%. The source material was memory CD8+ T cells from PBMCs. The subset: CD45RO+ cells pooled with CCR7-negative TemRA cells. The sequence derives from a man between 18 and 35 years old in good health. Some clones in this sample may be carry-over from other donors' samples.

The CDR3 here is CATPSPVGTGELFF. CDR3 DNA sequence: TGTGCCACCCCCTCTCCGGTAGGGACCGGGGAGCTGTTTTTT. The rearrangement uses TRBV19 and TRBJ2-2; D remains unclear. Deletions cut 10 bases from V and 5 bases from J, with 17 bases between. Looked up from germline, CDR1 is LNHDA and CDR2 is SQIVND (reference sequence). This CDR3 comprises 14 residues.